This TCR beta chain was profiled in a study of shared clonotypes between healthy human individuals (dated by TCRdb to 2018 to 2021). Concerning the study at large: The cohort included a few men and a couple of women between 18 and 49 years of age. Per donor, three plates each were used for CD4 naive and CD4 memory, two for CD8 naive, and one for CD8 memory. Blood TCR repertoires of 5 or 6 healthy adults were deeply sequenced to estimate repertoire size and the extent of clonotype sharing between individuals. Between about 0.9 and 8.9 billion PBMCs per donor were obtained by leukapheresis. To increase sequencing depth and limit assay-specific biases, TCR repertoire library preparation and sequencing were carried out by different laboratories using diverse techniques. The full study reports these points: Because the study included a small number of donors, the genetic and exposure-history diversity represented was limited. Pairwise subsampling indicated that sequencing depth was expected to affect the degree of clonotype sharing among donors. Compared with non-shared clonotypes, clonotypes shared by all four sorted-subset donors had higher generation probabilities. Sampling was restricted to blood, and TCR repertoires in tissue are likely to differ from TCR repertoires in blood. Across a few donors, approximately 5% of naive CD4, around 3.5% of naive CD8, under 2.5% of memory CD4, and roughly 0.41% of memory CD8 clonotypes were shared. Larger estimated clonotype richness was generally found for naive subsets than for memory subsets. Even with the large sequencing depth, rarefaction of the sorted-subset datasets indicated that sequencing was incomplete.

Using the deep immunoSEQ assay, multiplex PCR amplified TCR CDR3 regions from genomic DNA. Extracted genomic DNA from each cell subset was distributed evenly across all wells of several immunoSEQ 96-well plates, and each plate was treated as a replicate. For sorted subsets, 200 ng of genomic DNA, equivalent to about 30,000 T cell genomes, went into each replicate PCR. The purified libraries were quantified using a Qubit 3.0 fluorometer, sized with a Bioanalyzer 2100, and then quantified again using the KAPA Library Quantification kit. Every immunoSEQ 96-well plate was sequenced on a dedicated single-read 150-cycle Illumina NextSeq 550 flow cell. The paper's processing steps were these. Because only junctional sequences without quality scores were contained in the immunoSEQ output, filtering matching that applied to full-length reads could not be performed. To assign V/J genes and CDR3, sequences were annotated using PyIR, a Python wrapper for IgBLAST v1.9, with IMGT germline references. Reads with weak V/J assignments (E-value above 1e-6), missing CDR3, stop codons, out-of-frame junctions, or ambiguous translated residues were removed. V3J clonotypes were defined as sequences sharing the same inferred V gene, J gene, and CDR3 amino acid sequence. The percentage overlap between two repertoires was calculated by dividing the number of shared unique clonotypes by the size of the smaller repertoire. RTK rarefaction, the Chao1 estimator, and Recon v2.1 estimates of unobserved clonotypes were used to assess repertoire richness. For all TCRbeta clonotypes obtained by the gDNA method from a handful of donors, generation probabilities were computed with OLGA. The table comes from immuneACCESS by way of TCRdb, which keeps in-frame sequences with V and J called. Part of the clones is missing from these tables; in studies checked, under half for an unresolved V gene and the rest for unknown reasons. V and J calls and clone size are copied from that table; D and trimming were computed from the DNA. Present in this sample are about 2 million clones, roughly 94% of which were seen just once. Roughly 0.13% of the sample is in the top ten clones.

The donors were healthy, HIV-negative adults with no recently reported acute infections or vaccinations. Every donor was a Caucasian adult living in Nashville, Tennessee, USA. Magnetic negative selection was used to enrich CD4+ T cells, after which naive cells were positively selected on CD45RA and the negative fraction became the memory subset. Blood was obtained by leukapheresis, after which PBMCs were separated by Ficoll-Histopaque density gradient centrifugation and cryopreserved in liquid nitrogen vapor phase. Analytical flow cytometry was used to check the purity and quantity of every magnetically sorted T cell population. Genomic DNA was isolated from each sorted fraction and quantified by UV absorbance on a Nanodrop 2000c. Spanning cysteine to phenylalanine, the CDR3 consists of 14 amino acids. The sequence is cut down to CDR3 DNA, 42 bases in frame from base 1. Per the germline V gene (reference sequence), GTSNPN is the CDR1 and SVGIG is the CDR2. Trimmed from V: 0 bases; trimmed from J: 4 bases; junction bases lacking a gene match: 5.

The sample holds one count of this clone. Its antigen is still unknown. No base quality information exists; no much larger clone differs at one position. The rearrangement joined TRBV30 to TRBJ1-2, and 7 bases in between align with TRBD1. The specimen was naive CD4+ T cells sorted from blood. According to the study, the label for this sample's cell subset or site signals: CD45RA+ positively selected. The clonotype originates from a man younger than 35 in good health. The sequenced DNA is TGTGCCTGGAGTGTCGAAGGGGGCATCTATGGCTACACCTTC. This sequence encodes CAWSVEGGIYGYTF. The CDR3 plus the reference TRBV30 and TRBJ1-2 genes for the other parts give the full variable domain: SQTIHQWPATLVQPVGSPLSLECTVEGTSNPNLYWYRQAAGRGLQLLFYSVGIGQISSEVPQNLSASRPQDRQFILSSKKLLLSDSGFYLCAWSVEGGIYGYTFGSGTRLTVV.